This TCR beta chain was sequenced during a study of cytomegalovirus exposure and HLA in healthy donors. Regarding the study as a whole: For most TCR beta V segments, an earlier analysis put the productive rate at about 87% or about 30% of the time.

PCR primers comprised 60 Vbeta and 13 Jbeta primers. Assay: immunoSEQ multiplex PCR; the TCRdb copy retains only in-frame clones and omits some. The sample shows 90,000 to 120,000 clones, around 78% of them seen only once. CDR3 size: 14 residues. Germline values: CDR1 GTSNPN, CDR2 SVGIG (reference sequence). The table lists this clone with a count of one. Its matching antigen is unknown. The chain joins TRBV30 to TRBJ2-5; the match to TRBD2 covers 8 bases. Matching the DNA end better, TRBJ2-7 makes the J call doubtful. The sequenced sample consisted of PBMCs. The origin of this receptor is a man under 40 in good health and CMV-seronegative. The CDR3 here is CAWAPTGLVSEQYF. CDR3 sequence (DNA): TGTGCCTGGGCCCCCACGGGACTAGTAAGCGAGCAGTACTTC.